The rows below give T cell receptor beta chains drawn from one sample of a study of CD4 and CD8 cells across lung adenocarcinoma regions. TCRdb reanalysed the PCR reads using MiXCR and keeps one entry per CDR3 protein. The profile shows roughly 2,400 distinct CDR3 sequences, roughly two thirds of them singletons. The sequenced sample was CD4+ T cells from the center of a lung tumor. The receptor source for this set is a female donor with lung adenocarcinoma. The CD4 and CD8 labels of this study may be unreliable. Both conserved end residues are part of each CDR3. A D gene is named only where the DNA matches it firmly. Clone size appears in some rows only: once, few, many, or a class for an expanded clone.

-	TRBD1	TRBV12-3/TRBV12-4	TRBJ2-3	TGTGCCAGCAGTTTACCCGGCCAGGGGGCAGATACGCAGTATTTT	CASSLPGQGADTQYF
-	TRBD1	TRBV10-1	TRBJ1-1	TGCGCCACCTCCTCGGGACAGTACACAAGAAACACTGAAGCTTTCTTT	CATSSGQYTRNTEAFF
-	-	TRBV6-1	TRBJ1-1	TGTGCCAGCATATCGCAGCTTGGGGGGAACACTGAAGCTTTCTTT	CASISQLGGNTEAFF
-	TRBD2	TRBV12-3/TRBV12-4	TRBJ2-1	TGTGCCAGCAGTCCCACACGACTAGCGGCGGACAATGAGCAGTTCTTC	CASSPTRLAADNEQFF
-	-	TRBV11-2	TRBJ2-5	TGTGCCAGCAGCCCTGGGGGGATACAAGAGACCCAGTACTTC	CASSPGGIQETQYF
few	TRBD1	TRBV6-6	TRBJ1-1	TGTGCCAGCAGCCCCGTCGCAGGGGGAAACACTGAAGCTTTCTTT	CASSPVAGGNTEAFF
-	-	TRBV6-1	TRBJ1-1	TGTGCCAGCAGTGAACAGGGCGGCACTGAAGCTTTCTTT	CASSEQGGTEAFF
-	-	TRBV7-3	TRBJ2-5	TGTGCCAGCAGTTTTCATCCCGGGGGCCAAGAGACCCAGTACTTC	CASSFHPGGQETQYF
-	TRBD1	TRBV6-5	TRBJ2-4	TGTGCCAGCAGTTACACCGGGACAGGAGCCAAAAACATTCAGTACTTC	CASSYTGTGAKNIQYF
-	TRBD2	TRBV12-3/TRBV12-4	TRBJ2-5	TGTGCCAGCAGTACGTGGACTAGCGGGGGGCCAAGGGGGGAGACCCAGTACTTC	CASSTWTSGGPRGETQYF
-	TRBD2	TRBV6-1	TRBJ2-7	TGTGCCAGCAGCCGGGAGGGGGGTGGGGGGCGTGACCAAGAGACGCAGTACTTC	CASSREGGGGRDQETQYF
-	-	TRBV6-1	TRBJ2-5	TGTGCCAGCAGTGAATTTGGACCTCAAGAGACCCAGTACTTC	CASSEFGPQETQYF
-	-	TRBV6-1	TRBJ2-5	TGTGCCAGCAGTGAGACGTCGCGAGAGACCCAGTACTTC	CASSETSRETQYF
once	-	TRBV7-2	TRBJ2-1	TGTGCCAGCAGCTTAGTAGTAGGCCTCCTCCCCGGCTCCTACAATGAGCAGTTCTTC	CASSLVVGLLPGSYNEQFF
-	-	TRBV6-1	TRBJ2-3	TGTGCCAGCAGGGAGGGCCCAGGGGGAGGGGGCCAAGATACGCAGTATTTT	CASREGPGGGGQDTQYF
-	-	TRBV6-1	TRBJ2-1	TGTGCCAGCAGTGGAGACCACCGAGGACCTCGCAATGAGCAGTTCTTC	CASSGDHRGPRNEQFF
-	-	TRBV7-2	TRBJ1-6	TGTGCCAGCAGCTTGACTAGCGGGAACGAGCAGTACTTT	CASSLTSGNEQYF
few	-	TRBV7-6	TRBJ1-5	TGTGCCAGCAGCTTAGGTCTCAATCAGCCCCAGCATTTT	CASSLGLNQPQHF
-	TRBD2	TRBV7-2	TRBJ2-4	TGTGCCAGCAGTCATACCTTCGGGAGGGGCGCGAACATTCAGTACTTC	CASSHTFGRGANIQYF
-	TRBD1	TRBV12-3/TRBV12-4	TRBJ1-1	TGTGCCAGCAGGAGACAGGGGGGCACTGAAGCTTTCTTT	CASRRQGGTEAFF
-	TRBD2	TRBV6-5	TRBJ2-1	TGTGCCAGCAGTTATCGTAGCGGGCTTTACAATGAGCAGTTCTTC	CASSYRSGLYNEQFF
once	-	TRBV7-2	TRBJ1-2	TGTGCCAGCAGCTCTACGACAGTGAACTATGGCTACACCTTC	CASSSTTVNYGYTF
-	TRBD1	TRBV4-1	TRBJ1-5	TGCGCCAGCAGCCAAGTTGGCAGGGGGCCCGATCAGCCCCAGCATTTT	CASSQVGRGPDQPQHF
-	TRBD2	TRBV6-1	TRBJ2-1	TGTGCCAGCCCGCCCAGGACTAGCGGGAGGGTGGGGTCCTACAATGAGCAGTTCTTC	CASPPRTSGRVGSYNEQFF
-	-	TRBV12-3/TRBV12-4	TRBJ2-2	TGTGCCAGCAGCCCCCGGAACAGGGCTACCGGGGAGCTGTTTTTT	CASSPRNRATGELFF
few	-	TRBV6-1	TRBJ2-1	TGTGCCAGCAGTGAAAGGGGACTGGACAATGAGCAGTTCTTC	CASSERGLDNEQFF
few	TRBD2	TRBV6-5	TRBJ2-1	TGTGCCAGCAGTTTAACGGGAGGATACAATGAGCAGTTCTTC	CASSLTGGYNEQFF
few	TRBD1	TRBV7-2	TRBJ2-5	TGTGCCAGCAGCTCGGCCGGGACAGGGGAACAGACCCAGTACTTC	CASSSAGTGEQTQYF
-	-	TRBV11-1	TRBJ2-4	TGTGCCAGCAGCTTGGGGTCTGGGGGACGAGCCCAAAACACTCAGTACTTC	CASSLGSGGRAQNTQYF
-	TRBD1	TRBV12-3/TRBV12-4	TRBJ2-3	TGTGCCGCGGGTTTAGGGGGCCAGGGGGCAGAGACGCAGTATTTT	CAAGLGGQGAETQYF
-	TRBD1	TRBV6-4	TRBJ2-3	TGTGCCAGCAGTGACGGGACAGGGGGCCCAGATACGCAGTATTTT	CASSDGTGGPDTQYF
few	TRBD2	TRBV7-2	TRBJ2-1	TGTGCCAGCAGCTATACCGGGACTACCTACAATGAGCAGTTCTTC	CASSYTGTTYNEQFF
-	-	TRBV4-1	TRBJ2-3	TGCGCGAGCAGCCGGGGACTTGCCGGGGATACGCAGTATTTC	CASSRGLAGDTQYF
-	-	TRBV6-1	TRBJ2-2	TGTGCCAGCAGTCCCCGATACGGGGAGCTGTTTTTT	CASSPRYGELFF
few	TRBD2	TRBV12-3/TRBV12-4	TRBJ2-1	TGTGCCAGCAAGCTGGGACTAGCGGCAAGCTCCTACAATGAGCAGTTCTTC	CASKLGLAASSYNEQFF
-	-	TRBV6-1	TRBJ2-5	TGTGCCAGCAGTCCGGGTGAGTGGGAGCAGTACTTC	CASSPGEWEQYF
-	-	TRBV7-6	TRBJ2-7	TGTGCCAGCAGCTTACCGGGGAGGGGGTCCTACGAGCAGTACTTC	CASSLPGRGSYEQYF